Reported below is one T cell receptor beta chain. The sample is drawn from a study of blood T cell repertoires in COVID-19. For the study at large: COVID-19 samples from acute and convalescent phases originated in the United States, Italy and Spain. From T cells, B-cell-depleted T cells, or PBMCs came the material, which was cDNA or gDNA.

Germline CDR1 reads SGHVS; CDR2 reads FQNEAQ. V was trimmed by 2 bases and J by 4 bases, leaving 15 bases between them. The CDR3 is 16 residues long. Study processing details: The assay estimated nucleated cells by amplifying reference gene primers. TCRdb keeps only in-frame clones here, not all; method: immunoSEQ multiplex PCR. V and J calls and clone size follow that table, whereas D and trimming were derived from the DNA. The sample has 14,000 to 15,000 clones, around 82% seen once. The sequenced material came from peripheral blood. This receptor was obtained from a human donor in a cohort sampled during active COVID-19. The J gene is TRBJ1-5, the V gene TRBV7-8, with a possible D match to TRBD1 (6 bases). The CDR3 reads CASSLRWTERNQPQHF. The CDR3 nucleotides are TGTGCCAGCAGCTTACGGTGGACAGAGCGAAATCAGCCCCAGCATTTT.